These 10 T cell receptor beta chains were sequenced from one sample in a study of cytomegalovirus exposure and HLA in healthy donors. The assay was immunoSEQ multiplex PCR, and TCRdb's table has in-frame clones only and misses some. The table shows roughly 200,000 clones, with roughly 81% occurring only once. The sequenced sample consisted of PBMCs. These receptor sequences come from a woman aged 25 to 39 in good health and CMV-seronegative.

J is TRBJ2-7 and V is TRBV18; TRBD1 matches at 9 bases. The CDR3 has 15 residues. The germline CDR1 and CDR2 sequences are KGHSH and LQKENI. The V segment lost 4 bases and the J segment 6 bases; nucleotides outside the gene matches: 10. The CDR3 protein is CASSLGQGSTGEQYF. The DNA of the CDR3 is TGTGCCAGCTCACTCGGACAGGGGTCTACGGGCGAGCAGTACTTC.

This clone was seen only a few times. This chain connects TRBV5-1 to TRBJ2-2; TRBD1 aligns across 7 bases. The ends lost 4 bases at V and 6 bases at J; junction bases unmatched: 12. The CDR3 spans 16 residues. CDR1 is SGHRS and CDR2 is YFSETQ in the germline V gene. CDR3 residues: CASSQGTDRSAGELFF. The CDR3 DNA reads as TGCGCCAGCAGCCAAGGGACAGACCGGTCCGCCGGGGAGCTGTTTTTT.

The rearrangement joins TRBV19 to TRBJ2-1; D not certain. The CDR3 consists of 15 residues. V gave up 8 bases and J gave up 4 bases, with 18 bases separating them. Looked up from germline, CDR1 is LNHDA and CDR2 is SQIVND (reference sequence). CDR3 sequence: CASGTPGVVYNEQFF. The CDR3 bases are TGTGCCAGTGGAACTCCCGGAGTGGTGTACAATGAGCAGTTCTTC.

The chain recombines TRBV7-3 with TRBJ2-5; TRBD1 is a possible D gene (6 bases). V lost 5 bases, J lost 4 bases, and 14 bases lay in between. This CDR3 has 14 amino acids. The germline V gene has CDR1 SGHTA and CDR2 FQGTGA. CDR3 region: CASSPTQGTETQYF. Written as DNA, the CDR3 is TGTGCCAGCAGCCCCACTCAGGGGACAGAGACCCAGTACTTC.

The V gene is TRBV5-4, the J gene TRBJ1-4; a possible D gene is TRBD1 (6 bases). The length of the CDR3 is 14 residues. The germline CDR1 and CDR2 sequences are SGHNT and YYREEE (reference sequence). Trimming left V 0 bases short and J 10 bases short, with 13 bases between. CDR3: CASSLGQGPRKLFF. The CDR3 DNA reads as TGTGCCAGCAGCTTGGGGCAGGGGCCGCGAAAACTGTTTTTT. The whole variable domain, remainder taken from reference TRBV5-4 and TRBJ1-4, is ETGVTQSPTHLIKTRGQQVTLRCSSQSGHNTVSWYQQALGQGPQFIFQYYREEENGRGNFPPRFSGLQFPNYSSELNVNALELDDSALYLCASSLGQGPRKLFFGSGTQLSVL.

The CDR3 loop is CASSLRPGGPYEAFF. CDR3 in DNA: TGTGCCAGCAGTCTCCGGCCAGGGGGCCCCTATGAAGCTTTCTTT. This chain uses TRBV28 with TRBJ1-1; 8 bases match TRBD1. The CDR3 is 15 residues long. CDR1 and CDR2 (germline): MDHEN, SYDVKM. J lost 7 bases, V lost 5 bases, and 12 bases had no gene match.

The rearrangement uses TRBV9 and TRBJ1-1; 7 positions match TRBD1. V was clipped by 3 bases and J by 5 bases; unmatched bases: 7. This CDR3 spans 14 amino acids. Germline CDR1 is SGDLS and CDR2 is YYNGEE. CDR3 bases: TGTGCCAGCAGCGCCAACCCAGGGGGAACTGAAGCTTTCTTT. Protein sequence: CASSANPGGTEAFF. The variable domain in full, completed from reference TRBV9 and TRBJ1-1, reads DSGVTQTPKHLITATGQRVTLRCSPRSGDLSVYWYQQSLDQGLQFLIQYYNGEERAKGNILERFSAQQFPDLHSELNLSSLELGDSALYFCASSANPGGTEAFFGQGTRLTVV.

This clone was found a few times. V usage is TRBV14 and J usage is TRBJ1-3; no clear D. CDR3 length equals 14 residues. V lost 6 bases and J lost 4, with 13 bases in between. Germline V gene lookup returns CDR1 SGHDN and CDR2 FVKESK. Here the CDR3 reads CASSPMAVGNTIYF. The CDR3 region has the DNA TGTGCCAGCAGTCCTATGGCGGTCGGAAACACCATATATTTT.

This sequence joins TRBV18 and TRBJ1-1; the match to TRBD1 covers 7 bases. Trimming removed 8 bases from V and 10 bases from J; junction bases left unmatched: 13. This CDR3 comprises 13 residues. Germline CDR1 is KGHSH and CDR2 is LQKENI. CDR3 sequence (DNA): TGTGCCAGCGACCCCGGGACAGTCTCAGGAGCTTTCTTT. As protein: CASDPGTVSGAFF.

This clone was recorded once. V is TRBV5-6 and J is TRBJ1-4, with 9 bases identical to TRBD1. With V trimmed by 4 bases and J by 4 bases, 14 bases remained unmatched. Germline V gene data show CDR1 as SGHDT and CDR2 as YYEEEE. The CDR3 has 18 residues. The chain's CDR3 is CASSAWGNRGPFNEKLFF. Written as DNA, the CDR3 is TGTGCCAGCAGCGCCTGGGGAAACAGGGGGCCATTTAATGAAAAACTGTTTTTT. Full variable domain (outside the CDR3, taken from reference TRBV5-6 and TRBJ1-4): DAGVTQSPTHLIKTRGQQVTLRCSPKSGHDTVSWYQQALGQGPQFIFQYYEEEERQRGNFPDRFSGHQFPNYSSELNVNALLLGDSALYLCASSAWGNRGPFNEKLFFGSGTQLSVL.